Ten or more counts support the clone carrying this T cell receptor (beta chain). As yet, its antigen is unknown. Looked up from germline, CDR1 is SGHAT and CDR2 is FQNNGV. V lost 4 bases and J 8 bases, leaving 18 bases between the germline ends. The CDR3 runs to 15 residues. Reasons for excluding patients were uncontrolled infection, other autoimmune disease, pregnancy or lactation. The source of the PBMCs was 10 ml of fresh peripheral blood. The data derive from a study of T cells in Graves' hyperthyroidism and ophthalmopathy. General study points: The model anticipated ophthalmopathy a median about 7 months pre-onset.

Amplification targeted TCR beta CDR3 regions from RNA transcripts. With the HTBI primer set, the TCR CDR3 went through a first round of RT-PCR. TCRdb re-derived calls from the multiplex PCR reads in MiXCR, one entry per CDR3 protein. The sample yields hundreds of thousands of distinct CDR3 sequences, 14% seen once. Sequenced sample: blood. The gene calls are TRBV11-2 and TRBJ2-1, with D perhaps matching TRBD1 (6 bases). The sequence was obtained from a woman aged 18-35 years with Graves' hyperthyroidism. The CDR3 region has the DNA TGTGCCAGCAGCTCAGGGGCTACGATTTGGCATGAGCAGTTCTTC. Residues: CASSSGATIWHEQFF.